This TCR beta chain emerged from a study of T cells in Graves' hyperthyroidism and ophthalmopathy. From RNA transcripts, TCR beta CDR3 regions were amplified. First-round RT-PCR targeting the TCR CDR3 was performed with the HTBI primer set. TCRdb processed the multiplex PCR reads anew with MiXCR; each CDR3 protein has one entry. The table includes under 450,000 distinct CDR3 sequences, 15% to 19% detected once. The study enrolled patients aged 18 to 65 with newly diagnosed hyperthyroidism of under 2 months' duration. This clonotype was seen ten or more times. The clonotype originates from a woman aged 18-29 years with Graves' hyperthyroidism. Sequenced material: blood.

CDR3 sequence (DNA): TGTGCCAGCAGCAAGGGGGGCACTGAAGCTTTCTTT. Encoded protein: CASSKGGTEAFF. The chain links TRBV28 to TRBJ1-1; weak D call: TRBD1 (6 bases). CDR1 is MDHEN, CDR2 SYDVKM, per germline. CDR3 length: 12 amino acids. The V and J ends lost 6 bases and 4 bases respectively, with 9 bases between them.